This T cell receptor (beta chain) was identified during a study of blood T cell repertoires in COVID-19. At the level of the study: COVID-19 samples from acute and convalescent phases originated in the United States, Italy and Spain. The cDNA or gDNA used as material had been derived from T cells, B-cell-depleted T cells, or PBMCs.

This CDR3 spans 16 amino acids. Trimming left V 4 bases short and J 2 bases short, with 17 bases between. Germline V gene lookup returns CDR1 SGHRS and CDR2 YFSETQ. As originally analysed: Estimated nucleated cell counts came from reference gene primer amplification. TCRdb's copy holds only in-frame clones and misses some; the assay was immunoSEQ multiplex PCR. V, J and clone size are taken as reported in that table, and D and trimming were inferred from the DNA itself. The table shows approximately 310,000 clones, with around 90% occurring only once. The J gene is TRBJ2-3, the V gene TRBV5-1, with D maybe TRBD2 (5 bases). The TCR originated in a man aged 50-60 years with active or convalescent COVID-19. Sequenced: peripheral blood. CDR3 nucleotide sequence: TGCGCCAGCAGCCGGTTTGCGGGCGACCTCACAGATACGCAGTATTTT. Translating it yields CASSRFAGDLTDTQYF.